The text below deals with one T cell receptor (beta chain). Method: immunoSEQ multiplex PCR; TCRdb's copy keeps in-frame clones and lacks some. The sample has 15,000 to 25,000 clones; 88% are singletons. These data originate in a study of T cell changes during pregnancy in multiple sclerosis. Germline V gene data show CDR1 as SGHVS and CDR2 as FQNEAQ. V shed 5 bases, J shed 7 bases, and the junction held 16 bases outside the gene matches. CDR3 size: 17 residues. This TCR derives from a female donor in good health, enrolled as a control in a pregnancy study. V and J are TRBV7-8 and TRBJ2-2; 7 bases line up with TRBD2. Material: CD8+ T cells from peripheral blood mononuclear cells, obtained in the third trimester of pregnancy. CDR3 residues: CASSPGLSGAGFGELFF. CDR3 coding DNA: TGTGCCAGCAGCCCCGGGTTGAGCGGGGCCGGGTTCGGGGAGCTGTTTTTT.